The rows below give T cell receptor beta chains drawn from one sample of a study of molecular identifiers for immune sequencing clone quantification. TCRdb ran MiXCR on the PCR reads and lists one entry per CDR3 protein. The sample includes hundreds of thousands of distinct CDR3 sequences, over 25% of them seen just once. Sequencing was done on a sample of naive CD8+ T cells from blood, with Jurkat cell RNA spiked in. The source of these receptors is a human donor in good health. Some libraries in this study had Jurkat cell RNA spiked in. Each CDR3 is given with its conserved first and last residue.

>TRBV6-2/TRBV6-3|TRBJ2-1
CASSGVNEQFF
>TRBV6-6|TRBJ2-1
CASSYSRHAGGEQFF
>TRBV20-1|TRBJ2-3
CSAPSDRLTDTQYF
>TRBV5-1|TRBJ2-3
CASTARYSEDTQYF
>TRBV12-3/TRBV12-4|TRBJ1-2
CASSLGTGVGGYTF
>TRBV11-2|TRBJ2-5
CASRHSGDGETQYF
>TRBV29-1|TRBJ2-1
CSVGTSRSPEQFF
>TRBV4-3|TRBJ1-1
CASSQDRGTAHTEAFF
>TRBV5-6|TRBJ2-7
CASSLSGGHSYEQYF
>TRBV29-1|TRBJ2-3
CSVEDGAAGERDTQYF
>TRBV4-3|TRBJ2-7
CASSLDGTTHYEQYF
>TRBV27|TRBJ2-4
CASSLGQGRDIQYF
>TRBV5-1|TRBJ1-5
CASSFSPQQF
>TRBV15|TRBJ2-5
CATSNPDGQETQYF
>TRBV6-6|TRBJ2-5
CASSYIAAQETQYF
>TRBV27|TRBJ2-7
CASSLLTGEQYF
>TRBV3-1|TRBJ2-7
CASSHGGTGTYEQYF
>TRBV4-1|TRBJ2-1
CASSEGAGWGNEQFF
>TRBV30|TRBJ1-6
CAWSDGLGNSPLHF
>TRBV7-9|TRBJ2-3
CASSPQRTGTDTDTQYF
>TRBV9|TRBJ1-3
CASSGPRNTIYF
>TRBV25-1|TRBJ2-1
CASSGDRGVSYNEQFF
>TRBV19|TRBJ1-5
CASSIYISNQPQHF
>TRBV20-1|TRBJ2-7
CSAIDRGIDEQYF
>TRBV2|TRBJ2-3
CASSPTSGARDTQYF
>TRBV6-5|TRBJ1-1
CASSYSVRGYAEAFF
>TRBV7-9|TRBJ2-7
CASSSQETYEQYF
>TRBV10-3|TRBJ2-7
CAISESGRVNEQYF
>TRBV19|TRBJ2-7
CASTNGDSSYEQYF
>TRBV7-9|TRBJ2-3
CASTSGWGVGTDTQYF
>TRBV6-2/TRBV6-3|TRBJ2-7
CASSKGLVYEQYF
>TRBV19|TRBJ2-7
CASSIGKSHEQYF
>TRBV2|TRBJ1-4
CASRVIRQGFEKLFF
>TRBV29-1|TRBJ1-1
CSAGGALNTEALF
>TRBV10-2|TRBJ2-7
CASSGPSAGGTINYF
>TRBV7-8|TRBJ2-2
CASSPTLGTVFANTGELFF
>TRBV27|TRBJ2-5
CASSSEREVRETQYF
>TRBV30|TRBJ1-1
CAWPHGGGDPEAFF
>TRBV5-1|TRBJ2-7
CASSLRDYPSYEQYF
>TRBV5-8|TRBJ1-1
CASTLMGVSYTEAFF
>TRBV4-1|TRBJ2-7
CASSQGYSYEQYF
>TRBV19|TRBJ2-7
CASSIFGAGNYEQYF
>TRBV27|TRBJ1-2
CASRDRGEGYTF
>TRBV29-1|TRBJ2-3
CSVDGGPSTDTQYF
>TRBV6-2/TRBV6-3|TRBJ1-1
CASSYGQRNTEAFF
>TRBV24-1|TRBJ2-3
CATSEPTSTSTDTQYF
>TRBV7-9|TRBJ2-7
CASSYSVGEQYF
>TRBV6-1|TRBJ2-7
CASRMTGHCEQYF
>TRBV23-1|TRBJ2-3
CASSQSETRADTQYF
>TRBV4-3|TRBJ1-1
CASSYDRGQGEAFF
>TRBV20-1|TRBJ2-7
CSARETGEYEQYF
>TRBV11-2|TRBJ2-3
CASMEAGGQVGDTQYF
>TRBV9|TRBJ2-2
CASGVPDRDNTGELFF
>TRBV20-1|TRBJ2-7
CSARGVGNSYEQYF
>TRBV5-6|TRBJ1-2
CASSLEGPTVSNYGYTF
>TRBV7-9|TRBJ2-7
CASTIAGKTHEQYF
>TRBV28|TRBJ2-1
CASSPRTQFLVAGTANNEQFF
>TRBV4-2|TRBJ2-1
CASSRPREINNEQFF
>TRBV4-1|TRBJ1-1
CASSQETGTNTEAFF
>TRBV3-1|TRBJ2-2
CASSQERGLFTGELFF